This TCR beta chain was documented in a study of blood T cell repertoires in COVID-19. Study-level background: There were acute and convalescent COVID-19 samples, and they came from the United States, Italy and Spain.

Per the study methods: The assay estimated nucleated cells by amplifying reference gene primers. Profiling relied on immunoSEQ multiplex PCR, and the TCRdb table lists in-frame clones only, not all of them. V and J calls and clone size are as listed in that table; D and trimming were resolved from the DNA. The sample has some 210,000 clones; 75% to 90% are singletons. The CDR3 runs to 14 residues. Germline lookup yields CDR1 SQVTM and CDR2 ANQGSEA. V was pared by 7 bases and J by 5 bases, with 11 bases of the junction left unmatched. The sample taken for sequencing was PBMCs or T cells enriched from blood (not recorded which). This chain uses TRBV29-1 with TRBJ1-1; 9 positions match TRBD1. The source of this sequence is a man aged 35 to 55 who had recovered from COVID-19. The CDR3 loop is CSAKNQQGATEAFF. For the CDR3, the DNA is TGCAGCGCCAAAAACCAACAGGGGGCGACTGAAGCTTTCTTT.